These 27 T cell receptor beta chains were sequenced from one sample in a study of blood T cells in healthy people across ages. Through a sample-barcoded 5' primer and a J-beta primer mix, a second PCR was run for 7 to 11 cycles. Using its own MiXCR run on the 5' RACE reads, TCRdb lists one record per CDR3 protein. The repertoire holds 650,000 to 700,000 distinct CDR3 sequences, with 52% as singletons. The sequenced material came from blood. These receptor sequences come from a woman of 80 years or more in good health.

This clonotype is a singleton in its sample. The J gene is TRBJ2-5, the V gene TRBV5-1, with no clear D. V dropped 4 bases and J dropped 3 bases, with 13 bases sitting between them. CDR3 size: 14 residues. Germline-derived CDR1 and CDR2 are SGHRS and YFSETQ. This chain's CDR3 is CASSALTHEETQYF. CDR3 in DNA: TGCGCCAGCAGCGCCCTGACGCACGAAGAGACCCAGTACTTC.

This clonotype occurred a few times. This chain uses TRBV10-3 with TRBJ2-2; 12 bases map to TRBD1. J gave up 5 bases and V 6 bases, and 10 bases lay outside the gene matches. The germline V gene has CDR1 ENHRY and CDR2 SYGVKD. This CDR3 is 17 amino acids long. Here the CDR3 reads CAISPGTGGVRTGELFF. The CDR3, as DNA: TGTGCCATCAGCCCCGGGACAGGGGGCGTGAGAACCGGGGAGCTGTTTTTT.

This clonotype has a handful of counts. One end of the junction varies from germline; a read error may be responsible. V is TRBV27 and J is TRBJ2-5, with TRBD2 identical over 7 bases. The CDR3 is 13 residues long. The germline V gene has CDR1 MNHEY and CDR2 SMNVEV (reference sequence). The CDR3 nucleotides read TGTGCCAGCAGTGTATCCGCCCTAGCGGCGATGTACTTC. Translated: CASSVSALAAMYF.

This clonotype came up once. The rearrangement links TRBV27 to TRBJ2-4, with 7 bases aligning to TRBD1. The ends lost 4 bases at V and 13 bases at J; junction bases unmatched: 7. Germline values: CDR1 MNHEY, CDR2 SMNVEV (reference sequence). The CDR3 extends over 12 amino acids. The CDR3 sequence: CASSSDRQQQYF. The CDR3 DNA reads as TGTGCCAGCAGTTCGGACAGGCAGCAGCAGTACTTC.

This clonotype showed up many times. The rearrangement links TRBV5-1 to TRBJ2-1; maybe TRBD1 (6 bases). V lost 4 bases and J 0 bases, leaving 14 bases between the germline ends. CDR3 size: 16 residues. CDR1 and CDR2 from the germline V gene are SGHRS and YFSETQ. The CDR3 reads CASSASTGSSYNEQFF. The DNA for the CDR3 is TGCGCCAGCAGCGCAAGTACAGGGAGCTCCTACAATGAGCAGTTCTTC.

The rearrangement joins TRBV20-1 to TRBJ2-3; D gene uncertain. Germline V lookup: CDR1 DFQATT, CDR2 SNEGSKA (reference sequence). This CDR3 has 14 residues. V lost 1 base to trimming and J lost 2 bases, with 10 bases between them. The CDR3 spells CSARVPGATDTQYF. In DNA, the CDR3 is TGCAGTGCTAGAGTTCCAGGCGCCACAGATACGCAGTATTTT.

This clonotype was picked up many times. The chain couples TRBV5-1 to TRBJ2-5, with 7 positions matching TRBD1. The length of the CDR3 is 16 residues. Germline V CDR1 and CDR2: SGHRS, YFSETQ. Germline trimming cut 1 base from V and 4 bases from J; bases unmatched to any gene: 10. CDR3 coding DNA: TGCGCCAGCAGCTTGACAGGGGCTCAAAGCGGAGAGACCCAGTACTTC. This gives the protein CASSLTGAQSGETQYF.

About this clonotype: Given a much more abundant clone one base away, this may be a read error. The chain uses TRBV28 and TRBJ2-7; 12 nucleotides align to TRBD1. The DNA end is more similar to TRBJ2-5, so the J call may be wrong. This CDR3 is built from 16 residues. In germline, CDR1 is MDHEN, CDR2 SYDVKM. The chain's CDR3 is CAGSLLGQGAGETQYF. The DNA for the CDR3 is TGTGCCGGCAGTCTTCTGGGACAGGGGGCAGGGGAGACCCAGTACTTC.

This chain links TRBV5-4 with TRBJ1-1; TRBD1 matches 7 bases. The CDR3 has 15 amino acids. Germline CDR1 SGHNT, CDR2 YYREEE (reference sequence). J was trimmed by 4 bases and V by 0 bases; bases with no gene match: 6. The CDR3 bases are TGTGCCAGCAGCTTGGCCCAGGGGGGGTCCACTGAAGCTTTCTTT. This encodes CASSLAQGGSTEAFF.

This clonotype was counted many times. The V and J genes are TRBV28 and TRBJ2-7, with D perhaps matching TRBD1 or TRBD2 (6 bases each). Germline CDR1 reads MDHEN; CDR2 reads SYDVKM. The CDR3 totals 14 residues. Trimming stripped 4 bases from V and 2 bases from J, with 12 bases between. The DNA of the CDR3 is TGTGCCAGCAGTTGGGGGGCGCCGGCCTACGAGCAGTACTTC. Translation gives CASSWGAPAYEQYF.

CDR3 in amino acids: CASSFRQSSYNSPLHF. CDR3 coding DNA: TGTGCCAGCAGTTTTAGGCAGAGCTCCTATAATTCACCCCTCCACTTT. The gene calls are TRBV12-3 or TRBV12-4 and TRBJ1-6; D is unresolved. The CDR3 extends over 16 amino acids. V lost 3 bases and J 0 bases, leaving 9 bases between the germline ends.

The chain recombines TRBV3-1 with TRBJ1-5; D possibly corresponds to TRBD1 (5 bases). The germline V gene encodes CDR1 LGHDT and CDR2 YNNKEL (reference sequence). The CDR3 is 15 amino acids. The V end lost 3 bases, the J end lost 6 bases, and 15 bases lay between the germline ends. CDR3 sequence reads: CASSQDHDRGQPQHF. In nucleotides, the CDR3 is TGTGCCAGCAGCCAGGACCACGATAGGGGTCAGCCCCAGCATTTT.

As to this clonotype: A much larger clone is a single base away; this may be a read error. The CDR3, as DNA: TGTACCAGCAGCTTGTCTCAAGGGGCATGGTATGGCTACACCTTC. It yields the protein CTSSLSQGAWYGYTF. This chain uses TRBV5-4 with TRBJ1-2; maybe TRBD1 (5 bases). This CDR3 is 15 amino acids long. Germline V gene sequence: CDR1 SGHNT, CDR2 YYREEE (reference sequence).

V and J are TRBV2 and TRBJ2-5, with D possibly TRBD1 on 7 matching bases. CDR1 SNHLY and CDR2 FYNNEI come from the germline V gene. V was shortened by 2 bases and J by 2 bases, with 12 bases between the two germline ends. This CDR3 is built from 15 residues. CDR3 amino acids: CASSEQGGPQETQYF. Here the CDR3 DNA reads TGTGCCAGCAGTGAACAGGGGGGCCCACAAGAGACCCAGTACTTC. The variable domain in full, with the rest retrieved from reference TRBV2 and TRBJ2-5, is EPEVTQTPSHQVTQMGQEVILRCVPISNHLYFYWYRQILGQKVEFLVSFYNNEISEKSEIFDDQFSVERPDGSNFTLKIRSTKLEDSAMYFCASSEQGGPQETQYFGPGTRLLVL.

This clonotype was counted only a few times. The V gene is TRBV3-1, the J gene TRBJ1-1, with a possible D match to TRBD1 (5 bases). V lost 1 base, J lost 10 bases, and 19 bases lay in between. The germline V gene has CDR1 LGHDT and CDR2 YNNKEL (reference sequence). This CDR3 is built from 15 residues. CDR3 loop: CASSQAVGDGSGAFF. DNA of the CDR3: TGTGCCAGCAGCCAAGCTGTCGGGGACGGCTCGGGAGCTTTCTTT.

The chain recombines TRBV29-1 with TRBJ2-1; 8 bases line up with TRBD2. Looked up from germline, CDR1 is SQVTM and CDR2 is ANQGSEA. The V segment lost 6 bases and the J segment 7 bases; nucleotides outside the gene matches: 8. There are 13 residues in the CDR3. CDR3 loop: CSVAAGDRNEQFF. In nucleotides, the CDR3 is TGCAGCGTAGCAGCGGGAGACCGGAATGAGCAGTTCTTC.

The V call is TRBV29-1, the J call TRBJ2-2; 8 bases are a match to TRBD1. The CDR3 is 15 amino acids. CDR1 is SQVTM, CDR2 ANQGSEA, per germline. The trim removed 6 bases at V and 1 base at J, leaving 7 bases unmatched. Here the CDR3 DNA reads TGCAGCGTGAAAGAGACAGGGGTGAACACCGGGGAGCTGTTTTTT. Its translation is CSVKETGVNTGELFF.

In the case of this clonotype: A much larger clonotype is one base distant, so this may be a read error. The chain employs TRBV18 and TRBJ2-5; D unclear. The V end lost 4 bases, the J end lost 4 bases, and 16 bases lay between the germline ends. Germline V gives CDR1 KGHSH, CDR2 LQKENI. CDR3 length equals 15 residues. CDR3 coding DNA: TGTGCCAGCTCACGGGCGTCGAGGCCTTTAGAGACCCAGTACTTC. Protein sequence: CASSRASRPLETQYF.

In its sample, this clonotype was seen once. This may stem from a read error, because a much larger clone lies one nucleotide away. The chain employs TRBV3-1 and TRBJ2-1, with 8 bases identical to TRBD2. CDR1 is LGHDT and CDR2 is YNNKEL in the germline V gene (reference sequence). The CDR3 runs 15 residues. Here the CDR3 reads CASSWGLEPNNGQFF. As DNA, the CDR3 is TGTGCCAGCAGCTGGGGACTAGAGCCAAACAATGGGCAGTTCTTC.

This clonotype has just one count. The chain is built from TRBV2 and TRBJ2-5; D remains ambiguous. CDR1 and CDR2 from the germline V gene are SNHLY and FYNNEI. The V gene lost 3 bases and the J gene lost 2 bases, with 10 bases spanning the gap. This CDR3 spans 14 amino acids. CDR3: CASSEYSLQETQYF. Written as DNA, the CDR3 is TGTGCCAGCAGTGAGTACAGCCTACAAGAGACCCAGTACTTC.

The chain is built from TRBV24-1 and TRBJ2-5; D remains ambiguous. The CDR3 runs 13 residues. V lost 6 bases to trimming and J lost 5 bases, with 12 bases between them. Germline V lookup: CDR1 KGHDR, CDR2 SFDVKD. In DNA form, the CDR3 reads TGTGCCACCAGTCCAGACTCCACGGAGACCCAGTACTTC. Its translation is CATSPDSTETQYF.

The rearrangement uses TRBV5-1 and TRBJ1-2; possibly TRBD1 for D (5 bases). Germline CDR1 and CDR2: SGHRS and YFSETQ. Deletions cut 6 bases from V and 3 bases from J, with 18 bases between. CDR3 length equals 15 residues. CDR3 protein: CASIIRPGLDYGYTF. The CDR3 coding sequence is TGCGCCAGCATTATAAGGCCGGGGCTGGACTATGGCTACACCTTC.

In regard to this clonotype: An end of the junction differs from the germline gene, which may be a read error. The chain joins TRBV30 to TRBJ2-1; D assignment may be TRBD1 or TRBD2 (6 bases each). CDR3 length equals 14 residues. Germline V CDR1 and CDR2: GTSNPN, SVGIG (reference sequence). The CDR3 reads CAWSVISGANGQFF. CDR3 in DNA: TGTGCCTGGAGTGTAATTTCGGGGGCCAATGGGCAGTTCTTC. Together with reference TRBV30 and TRBJ2-1, the CDR3 gives the full variable domain: SQTIHQWPATLVQPVGSPLSLECTVEGTSNPNLYWYRQAAGRGLQLLFYSVGIGQISSEVPQNLSASRPQDRQFILSSKKLLLSDSGFYLCAWSVISGANGQFFGPGTRLTVL.

The chain has TRBV5-1 and TRBJ1-1; D not resolved. The CDR3 is 12 amino acids. CDR1 SGHRS and CDR2 YFSETQ come from the germline V gene. Trimming cost V 7 bases and J 1 base, with 8 bases left between them. The CDR3 DNA is TGCGCCAGCCAAAACTCGAACACTGAAGCTTTCTTT. Protein product: CASQNSNTEAFF.

This clonotype was observed many times. The chain recombines TRBV12-3 or TRBV12-4 with TRBJ2-5; weak D call: TRBD1 (5 bases). This CDR3 is 14 amino acids long. V was clipped by 3 bases and J by 5 bases, with 13 bases between them. The CDR3 nucleotides read TGTGCCAGCAGTTTGGACCAGGGTATGGAGACCCAGTACTTC. This codes for CASSLDQGMETQYF.

This clonotype was seen repeatedly, ten times or more. The rearrangement uses TRBV4-2 and TRBJ1-5; 7 bases fit TRBD1. Trimming cost V 4 bases and J 3 bases; bases outside gene matches: 6. Germline CDR1 reads LGHNA; CDR2 reads YNFKEQ. This CDR3 has 15 amino acids. The CDR3 sequence is CASSRDRDANQPQHF. The CDR3 DNA reads as TGTGCCAGCAGCCGCGACAGGGACGCCAATCAGCCCCAGCATTTT.

For the CDR3, the DNA is TGTGCCAGCAGTACCGTCGGGATGAACACTGAAGCTTTCTTT. Encoded protein: CASSTVGMNTEAFF. The chain is built from TRBV12-3 or TRBV12-4 and TRBJ1-1; D not certain. Trimming pared 5 bases from V and 0 bases from J, leaving 10 bases between. The CDR3 consists of 14 residues.